Listed here is a single T cell receptor beta chain. Its antigen is undetermined. TCRdb's copy holds only in-frame clones and misses some; the assay was immunoSEQ multiplex PCR. The sample has some 1.5 million clones, roughly 98% seen once. This entry belongs to a study of shared clonotypes between healthy human individuals. Regarding the study as a whole: The study found 4.5% to 5% of naive CD4 clonotypes shared across a few donors.

Naive CD45RA+ and memory CD45RA-negative subsets were split from CD4+ cells. Input material: naive CD4+ T cells sorted from blood. Regarding subset: CD45RA+ positively selected. The TCR sequence derives from a man aged 25 to 40 in good health.

The CDR3 DNA reads as TGTGCCAGCTCACCAGTCGGACTAGCGGGGCAGTTCTTC. Its translation is CASSPVGLAGQFF. The chain has TRBV18 and TRBJ2-1; 11 bases match TRBD2. Germline trimming cut 2 bases from V and 12 bases from J; bases unmatched to any gene: 3. Germline values: CDR1 KGHSH, CDR2 LQKENI. This CDR3 is built from 13 residues.